These 30 T cell receptor beta chains were sequenced from one sample in a study of cytomegalovirus exposure and HLA in healthy donors. Assay: immunoSEQ multiplex PCR; the TCRdb copy retains only in-frame clones and omits some. This sample yields tens of thousands of clones, of which roughly 92% are seen a single time; about 1.1% belongs to the top ten. Sequenced input: PBMCs. All receptors derive from a young woman in good health and CMV-seropositive.

The V gene is TRBV7-6, the J gene TRBJ2-7; D not certain. Germline lookup yields CDR1 SGHVS and CDR2 FNYEAQ. Trimming left V 0 bases short and J 3 bases short, with 9 bases between. This CDR3 spans 14 amino acids. The CDR3, as DNA: TGTGCCAGCAGCTTAGCCCACAGCTACTACGAGCAGTACTTC. Its translation: CASSLAHSYYEQYF.

The chain combines TRBV4-1 with TRBJ2-1; D possibly corresponds to TRBD2 (5 bases). The V gene lost 5 bases and the J gene lost 3 bases, with 11 bases spanning the gap. The CDR3 spans 14 residues. Germline CDR1 MGHRA, CDR2 YSYEKL. The CDR3: CASSSGLDYNEQFF. The CDR3 nucleotides read TGCGCCAGCAGCTCTGGACTGGACTACAATGAGCAGTTCTTC.

This clone occurred once. The chain combines TRBV6-1 with TRBJ2-7; 8 nucleotides line up with TRBD1. Unmatched junction bases numbered 3, after V lost 5 bases and J lost 6 bases. This CDR3 spans 12 amino acids. Germline lookup yields CDR1 MNHNS and CDR2 SASEGT. CDR3 in DNA: TGTGCCAGCAGTTCGGGACAGGTCGAGCAGTACTTC. Its translation is CASSSGQVEQYF.

The chain couples TRBV4-2 to TRBJ1-2; TRBD1 agrees at 9 bases. This CDR3 contains 14 residues. Losses at the gene ends were 4 bases for V and 8 bases for J; bases not matched to a gene: 8. Per the germline V gene, CDR1 is LGHNA and CDR2 is YNFKEQ. CDR3 loop: CASSLRDRVEGYTF. The CDR3 DNA sequence: TGTGCCAGCAGCCTCCGGGACAGGGTAGAGGGCTACACCTTC.

This rearrangement joins TRBV2 to TRBJ2-7; D unresolved. Per the germline V gene, CDR1 is SNHLY and CDR2 is FYNNEI. The CDR3 consists of 13 residues. The V end was cut by 4 bases, the J end by 0 bases, with 7 bases between. This chain's CDR3 is CASSGYSSYEQYF. The CDR3 nucleotides read TGTGCCAGCAGTGGTTACAGCTCCTACGAGCAGTACTTC.

This chain links TRBV18 with TRBJ2-5; TRBD1 agrees at 9 bases. Trimming cost V 0 bases and J 5 bases; bases outside gene matches: 13. Germline loops: CDR1 KGHSH, CDR2 LQKENI. This CDR3 is built from 18 residues. CDR3 loop: CASSPPSGTGHTGETQYF. CDR3 coding DNA: TGTGCCAGCTCACCACCGTCTGGGACAGGGCACACAGGGGAGACCCAGTACTTC.

CDR3 in DNA: TGTGCCAGTAGTATAGGACAGGGGAGTGTCAATGAGCAGTTCTTC. Its protein product is CASSIGQGSVNEQFF. The chain combines TRBV19 with TRBJ2-1, with 8 bases lining up with TRBD1. V lost 1 base, J lost 6 bases, and 5 bases stayed unmatched. The length of the CDR3 is 15 residues. The germline V gene has CDR1 LNHDA and CDR2 SQIVND (reference sequence).

This rearrangement joins TRBV5-1 to TRBJ2-5; 7 nucleotides agree with TRBD2. V shed 1 base and J 6 bases; nucleotides not matched to a gene: 12. The CDR3 runs 16 residues. Germline V gene data show CDR1 as SGHRS and CDR2 as YFSETQ. CDR3 sequence reads: CASSLFVAGVGKTQYF. The CDR3 DNA sequence: TGCGCCAGCAGCTTGTTTGTGGCGGGAGTTGGGAAGACCCAGTACTTC.

CDR3 sequence (DNA): TGTGCCAGCAGCTTAGGCGGGGACGGTGATGAAAAACTGTTTTTT. Residues: CASSLGGDGDEKLFF. V is TRBV7-2 and J is TRBJ1-4; D perhaps matches TRBD1 (5 bases). The germline V and J ends were trimmed by 1 base and 6 bases, with 12 bases remaining between them. This CDR3 is built from 15 residues. Germline V gene data show CDR1 as SGHTA and CDR2 as FQGNSA.

V gene TRBV5-1 combines with J gene TRBJ1-1, with a tentative D call TRBD1 (5 bases). Trimming removed 4 bases from V and 11 bases from J, with 18 bases in between. CDR3 size: 13 residues. CDR1 and CDR2 from the germline V gene are SGHRS and YFSETQ. This CDR3 reads CASSPGGGVDAFF. CDR3 DNA sequence: TGCGCCAGCAGCCCCGGGGGAGGGGTCGATGCTTTCTTT.

The rearrangement joins TRBV7-2 to TRBJ2-4; a weak D match, TRBD1 (6 bases). CDR3 length: 15 amino acids. The V and J ends lost 3 bases and 0 bases respectively, with 9 bases between them. CDR1 SGHTA and CDR2 FQGNSA come from the germline V gene. CDR3 sequence: CASSLGALAKNIQYF. CDR3 sequence (DNA): TGTGCCAGCAGCTTGGGGGCGCTAGCCAAAAACATTCAGTACTTC.

In its sample, this clone was seen once. This chain links TRBV29-1 with TRBJ2-1; possibly TRBD2 for D (5 bases). This CDR3 has 13 residues. Germline CDR1 SQVTM, CDR2 ANQGSEA. Trimming removed 4 bases from V and 0 bases from J, with 7 bases in between. Written as DNA, the CDR3 is TGCAGCGTTGTAGGGAGCTCCTACAATGAGCAGTTCTTC. Translation: CSVVGSSYNEQFF.

This clone was detected only once. The chain links TRBV18 to TRBJ1-3, with D possibly TRBD1 on 5 matching bases. V dropped 1 base and J dropped 1 base, with 8 bases sitting between them. Germline V gene data show CDR1 as KGHSH and CDR2 as LQKENI. This CDR3 is built from 15 residues. The CDR3 is CASSPQGMSGNTIYF. In nucleotides, the CDR3 is TGTGCCAGCTCACCACAGGGGATGTCTGGAAACACCATATATTTT.

J is TRBJ1-4 and V is TRBV7-9; tentative D call: TRBD1 (6 bases). V lost 4 bases to trimming and J lost 2 bases, with 17 bases between them. CDR1 is SEHNR and CDR2 is FQNEAQ in the germline V gene (reference sequence). The CDR3 covers 17 residues. The CDR3 DNA follows: TGTGCCAGCAGCTCACCGAGGGGGGGCCCCACTAATGAAAAACTGTTTTTT. It encodes CASSSPRGGPTNEKLFF. The full variable domain, rest sourced from reference TRBV7-9 and TRBJ1-4, is DTGVSQNPRHKITKRGQNVTFRCDPISEHNRLYWYRQTLGQGPEFLTYFQNEAQLEKSRLLSDRFSAERPKGSFSTLEIQRTEQGDSAMYLCASSSPRGGPTNEKLFFGSGTQLSVL.

The genes are TRBV2 and TRBJ1-1; no firm D call. Trimming took 8 bases from V and 1 from J, leaving 14 bases between them. This CDR3 has 14 residues. Per the germline V gene, CDR1 is SNHLY and CDR2 is FYNNEI. The CDR3 DNA sequence: TGTGCCAGCGTAAACGGACTCCCGAACACTGAAGCTTTCTTT. The encoded protein is CASVNGLPNTEAFF.

CDR3 DNA sequence: TGTGCCAGTAGTCGGGCGAGGGCGGATGAGCAGTTCTTC. This translates into CASSRARADEQFF. The gene calls are TRBV19 and TRBJ2-1; a weak D match, TRBD2 (5 bases). The CDR3 length is 13 residues. Germline V gene sequence: CDR1 LNHDA, CDR2 SQIVND (reference sequence). V was trimmed by 5 bases and J by 8 bases, leaving 13 bases between them.

This clone showed up just a few times. The rearrangement uses TRBV9 and TRBJ1-2; the match to TRBD1 covers 8 bases. The CDR3 runs to 14 residues. Losses at the gene ends were 4 bases for V and 7 bases for J; bases not matched to a gene: 9. Germline V gene data show CDR1 as SGDLS and CDR2 as YYNGEE. The CDR3 spells CASSTRQGWFGYTF. DNA for the CDR3: TGTGCCAGCAGCACCAGACAGGGGTGGTTTGGCTACACCTTC.

The table lists this clone with a few counts. The rearrangement joins TRBV19 to TRBJ2-2; TRBD1 might be the D (6 bases). V was clipped by 7 bases and J by 2 bases, with 14 bases between them. CDR3 size: 15 residues. The germline V gene encodes CDR1 LNHDA and CDR2 SQIVND (reference sequence). For the CDR3, the DNA is TGTGCCAGTACCCCGGGACACACTAACACCGGGGAGCTGTTTTTT. Protein sequence: CASTPGHTNTGELFF.

Notes on this clone: This same CDR3 is encoded by further DNA sequences in the sample. The CDR3 nucleotides are TGTGCCAGCTCACCGACAGGGAGCTCCTACGAGCAGTACTTC. As protein: CASSPTGSSYEQYF. The chain combines TRBV18 with TRBJ2-7, with 7 bases lining up with TRBD1. CDR1 KGHSH and CDR2 LQKENI come from the germline V gene. With V trimmed by 3 bases and J by 0 bases, 2 bases remained unmatched. The CDR3 contains 14 residues.

The chain couples TRBV11-2 to TRBJ1-1; D call uncertain. Germline CDR1 and CDR2: SGHAT and FQNNGV. Between the trimmed V and J ends, which lost 1 base and 6 bases, there was a span of 6 bases. There are 12 residues in the CDR3. DNA of the CDR3: TGTGCCAGCAGCTTAGGAGGGCCTGAAGCTTTCTTT. Protein product: CASSLGGPEAFF.

The chain is built from TRBV9 and TRBJ2-1; 13 nucleotides agree with TRBD2. The CDR3 consists of 15 residues. V dropped 4 bases and J dropped 8; count of bases not matched to a gene: 6. Germline V gene lookup returns CDR1 SGDLS and CDR2 YYNGEE. The CDR3: CASSPRTSGSYEQFF. Here the CDR3 DNA reads TGTGCCAGCAGCCCCCGGACTAGCGGGAGCTATGAGCAGTTCTTC.

The V call is TRBV6-6, the J call TRBJ1-5, with D uncertain. V gave up 8 bases and J gave up 5 bases, with 10 bases separating them. Germline V gene sequence: CDR1 MNHNY, CDR2 SVGAGI (reference sequence). This CDR3 contains 12 residues. CDR3 nucleotide sequence: TGTGCCAGCGACAAAGCAGATCAGCCCCAGCATTTT. Encoded protein: CASDKADQPQHF.

V usage is TRBV19 and J usage is TRBJ2-3; possibly TRBD2 for D (6 bases). Germline-derived CDR1 and CDR2 are LNHDA and SQIVND (reference sequence). The CDR3 extends over 20 amino acids. Between the trimmed V and J ends, which lost 1 base and 1 base, there was a span of 24 bases. The CDR3 region is CASSIVRGRGTQSGTDTQYF. Written as DNA, the CDR3 is TGTGCCAGTAGTATAGTTCGGGGTCGCGGGACTCAATCGGGCACAGATACGCAGTATTTT.

The gene calls are TRBV11-2 and TRBJ2-5; 9 bases map to TRBD2. This CDR3 spans 16 amino acids. V shed 2 bases, J shed 5 bases, and the junction held 9 bases outside the gene matches. Germline V gives CDR1 SGHAT, CDR2 FQNNGV. The CDR3 sequence: CASSLRLAERGETQYF. CDR3 sequence (DNA): TGTGCCAGCAGCTTAAGACTAGCGGAGCGGGGGGAGACCCAGTACTTC.

J is TRBJ2-7 and V is TRBV2, with 10 bases identical to TRBD2. There are 19 residues in the CDR3. The germline V gene has CDR1 SNHLY and CDR2 FYNNEI. The V gene end was trimmed by 4 bases and the J gene end by 2 bases; junction bases not matched to a gene: 17. The CDR3 sequence: CASSGLTSGATLWPYEQYF. The CDR3 coding sequence is TGTGCCAGCAGTGGTTTAACTAGCGGGGCCACCCTTTGGCCCTACGAGCAGTACTTC.

The J gene is TRBJ2-3, the V gene TRBV15; D gene uncertain. The germline V gene has CDR1 LNHNV and CDR2 YYDKDF (reference sequence). The CDR3 covers 13 residues. Trimming pared 6 bases from V and 1 base from J, leaving 8 bases between. The CDR3 nucleotides are TGTGCCACCAGGGTCGCAGGCACAGATACGCAGTATTTT. Its protein product is CATRVAGTDTQYF.

The V gene is TRBV6-5, the J gene TRBJ2-7; the match to TRBD2 covers 7 bases. CDR3 length: 14 residues. Germline values: CDR1 MNHEY, CDR2 SVGAGI. With 7 bases clipped from V and 2 bases from J, the junction kept 8 bases outside the gene matches. The CDR3, as DNA: TGTGCCAGCACCCACGGGGCGGGGGCCTACGAGCAGTACTTC. Translation gives CASTHGAGAYEQYF.

This clone was observed once. CDR3 amino acids: CASSGLGKHTDTQYF. For the CDR3, the DNA is TGTGCCAGCAGCGGTCTAGGAAAACACACAGATACGCAGTATTTT. This chain uses TRBV9 with TRBJ2-3, with D unclear. V dropped 3 bases and J dropped 2 bases, with 13 bases sitting between them. Per germline, CDR1 SGDLS and CDR2 YYNGEE. The CDR3 is 15 amino acids.

V gene TRBV5-4 combines with J gene TRBJ2-1; 14 bases are a match to TRBD2. This CDR3 region has 17 residues. Germline CDR1 is SGHNT and CDR2 is YYREEE (reference sequence). V lost 4 bases, J lost 4 bases, and 7 bases stayed unmatched. CDR3 sequence (DNA): TGTGCCAGCAGCACCGCCCGACTAGCGGGAGGGTACAATGAGCAGTTCTTC. It translates to CASSTARLAGGYNEQFF.

The V call is TRBV9, the J call TRBJ2-7; D might be TRBD2 (5 bases). Germline CDR1 SGDLS, CDR2 YYNGEE. This CDR3 spans 15 amino acids. Trimming left V 2 bases short and J 2 bases short, with 14 bases between. The CDR3 DNA is TGTGCCAGCAGCGTTGGCGGCGGGCACACCTACGAGCAGTACTTC. Amino acid sequence: CASSVGGGHTYEQYF.